A single TCR beta chain is shown here with its context. The CDR3 has 13 residues. Germline V gene lookup returns CDR1 SQVTM and CDR2 ANQGSEA. Trimming removed 6 bases from V and 9 bases from J; junction bases left unmatched: 7. The data were obtained in a study of blood T cell repertoires in COVID-19. The wider study: Whether acute or convalescent, the COVID-19 samples came from the United States, Italy and Spain. From T cells, B-cell-depleted T cells, or PBMCs came the material, which was cDNA or gDNA.

Per the original methods: Researchers report that nucleated cell counts were estimated from reference gene primer amplification. Sequenced by immunoSEQ multiplex PCR; TCRdb stores in-frame clones only, minus some. Clonal size and the V and J genes are those of that table, whereas D and trimming came from the DNA. The sample lists approximately 240,000 clones; 70% to 90% were seen once. This rearrangement joins TRBV29-1 to TRBJ1-6; TRBD1 agrees at 8 bases. The receptor comes from a woman aged 35 to 49 who had recovered from COVID-19. The sample consisted of peripheral blood. Written as DNA, the CDR3 is TGCAGCGTAGCCCGGGACAGGACTTCACCCCTCCACTTT. This translates into CSVARDRTSPLHF.